The source of this TCR beta chain is a study of tumor-infiltrating lymphocytes in primary liver carcinoma. The study co-extracted DNA and RNA from 20-30 mg of unsorted bulk tissue. With regard to this clonotype: A read error is possible here, since a much larger clone lies one base away.

Germline CDR1 is MNHNY and CDR2 is SVGAGI (reference sequence). CDR3 length: 18 amino acids. Constant-region priming of 500 ng total RNA yielded TCR beta cDNA. Construction of TCR beta libraries relied on three successive nested multiplex PCR rounds employing slightly modified ARM-PCR. Investigators reported that the first two PCR rounds, at approximately 11 cycles each, used TRBV1-TRBV30 forward primers with a C-beta reverse primer. TCRdb called the multiplex PCR reads again in MiXCR, with one record for every CDR3 protein. Among some 120,000 distinct CDR3 sequences listed, 65% were seen once. This sequence originates from a woman aged 60 to 75 with primary liver carcinoma and hepatitis B virus infection. Input material: liver tumor tissue from sampling region 1. Specified subset: tumor region T1, superior pole. The genes are TRBV6-6 and TRBJ2-3; the match to TRBD2 covers 11 bases. CDR3 nucleotide sequence: TGTGCCAGCAGTCACTCGGCTACTAGCGGGAGTGGCACAGATACGCAGTATTTT. Protein product: CASSHSATSGSGTDTQYF.